Each of the 26 T cell receptor beta chains below was sequenced from the same sample in a study of a mutant IDH1 vaccine in newly diagnosed glioma. Sequencing was performed with immunoSEQ multiplex PCR; in TCRdb, only in-frame clones are kept and a portion is missing. Of roughly 64,000 clones in the sample, 74% were seen once. For these TCRs, the target antigens are not known. Time point here: week 35, safety follow-up. Doses comprised 300 ug of mutant IDH1 20-mer peptide each, plus topical imiquimod. The specimen comprised PBMCs, sampled from a glioma patient whose treatment included an IDH1 peptide vaccine. These TCRs come from a man aged 45-65 years with glioma.

This chain uses TRBV5-1 with TRBJ1-1; perhaps TRBD1 as D (5 bases). V lost 4 bases and J 2 bases, leaving 18 bases between the germline ends. Germline values: CDR1 SGHRS, CDR2 YFSETQ. This CDR3 has 16 amino acids. Written as DNA, the CDR3 is TGCGCCAGCAGCCTAGATTCGGGACGGATAAACACTGAAGCTTTCTTT. Translated, it gives CASSLDSGRINTEAFF.

The chain uses TRBV10-1 and TRBJ2-7; D is possibly TRBD1 or TRBD2 (5 bases each). V lost 4 bases to trimming and J lost 7 bases, with 11 bases between them. The CDR3 length is 12 residues. Per the germline V gene, CDR1 is WNHNN and CDR2 is SYGVQD (reference sequence). The chain's CDR3 is CASSGGTGEQYF. The CDR3 nucleotides read TGCGCCAGCAGTGGGGGGACGGGAGAGCAGTACTTC.

The CDR3 sequence: CASSPTETNEQFF. The CDR3 bases are TGTGCCAGTAGTCCGACAGAGACCAATGAGCAGTTCTTC. The chain has TRBV19 and TRBJ2-1; tentatively, D is TRBD1 (5 bases). Trimming removed 5 bases at V and 6 bases at J, with 11 bases between. Germline V gene data show CDR1 as LNHDA and CDR2 as SQIVND (reference sequence). The CDR3 runs to 13 residues.

The rearrangement links TRBV28 to TRBJ2-6, with 8 positions matching TRBD1. The CDR3 covers 18 residues. The V and J ends lost 6 bases and 2 bases, in that order; junction bases with no gene match: 12. CDR1 and CDR2 from the germline V gene are MDHEN and SYDVKM. The CDR3 sequence is CASRGGTGAYTGANVLTF. CDR3 sequence (DNA): TGTGCCAGCAGAGGTGGGACAGGAGCCTACACTGGGGCCAACGTCCTGACTTTC.

The genes are TRBV14 and TRBJ1-2, with D perhaps matching TRBD1 (6 bases). Trimming removed 1 base from V and 4 bases from J, with 7 bases in between. Germline CDR1 is SGHDN and CDR2 is FVKESK. The CDR3 covers 13 residues. The CDR3 sequence is CASSQVQGYGYTF. For the CDR3, the DNA is TGTGCCAGCAGCCAAGTACAGGGCTATGGCTACACCTTC. Full variable domain (rest looked up from reference TRBV14 and TRBJ1-2): EAGVTQFPSHSVIEKGQTVTLRCDPISGHDNLYWYRRVMGKEIKFLLHFVKESKQDESGMPNNRFLAERTGGTYSTLKVQPAELEDSGVYFCASSQVQGYGYTFGSGTRLTVV.

This clone has a handful of counts. The J gene is TRBJ1-1, the V gene TRBV13; possible D gene TRBD1, 6 bases. V dropped 10 bases and J dropped 0 bases, with 12 bases sitting between them. Germline V gene sequence: CDR1 PRHDT, CDR2 FYEKMQ (reference sequence). The length of the CDR3 is 13 residues. Here the CDR3 reads CATQGHLNTEAFF. The CDR3 nucleotides are TGTGCCACCCAGGGACATCTGAACACTGAAGCTTTCTTT. Full variable domain (rest looked up from reference TRBV13 and TRBJ1-1): AAGVIQSPRHLIKEKRETATLKCYPIPRHDTVYWYQQGPGQDPQFLISFYEKMQSDKGSIPDRFSAQQFSDYHSELNMSSLELGDSALYFCATQGHLNTEAFFGQGTRLTVV.

The chain is built from TRBV7-6 and TRBJ2-2; 7 bases line up with TRBD1. Germline V gene data show CDR1 as SGHVS and CDR2 as FNYEAQ. This CDR3 comprises 15 residues. Unmatched junction bases numbered 7, after V lost 4 bases and J lost 5 bases. In DNA, the CDR3 is TGTGCCAGCAGCTCACAAGGCAGGGGGACCGGGGAGCTGTTTTTT. Its protein product is CASSSQGRGTGELFF. Using reference TRBV7-6 and TRBJ2-2 for the parts outside the CDR3, the full variable domain is GAGVSQSPRYKVTKRGQDVALRCDPISGHVSLYWYRQALGQGPEFLTYFNYEAQQDKSGLPNDRFSAERPEGSISTLTIQRTEQRDSAMYRCASSSQGRGTGELFFGEGSRLTVL.

CDR3 loop: CASSPGGTLHTEAFF. The CDR3 coding sequence is TGCGCCAGCAGCCCTGGGGGGACACTTCACACTGAAGCTTTCTTT. The chain couples TRBV5-1 to TRBJ1-1; maybe TRBD1 (6 bases). V shed 4 bases and J shed 3 bases, with 16 bases lying between them. In germline, CDR1 is SGHRS, CDR2 YFSETQ. The CDR3 is made up of 15 amino acids.

This clone has a handful of counts. The chain employs TRBV18 and TRBJ1-1; maybe TRBD1 (6 bases). V was trimmed by 2 bases and J by 4 bases, leaving 14 bases between them. Germline V gene lookup returns CDR1 KGHSH and CDR2 LQKENI. This CDR3 has 15 residues. The chain's CDR3 is CASSPGNRVGTEAFF. The CDR3, as DNA: TGTGCCAGCTCACCAGGGAACAGGGTCGGCACTGAAGCTTTCTTT.

The rearrangement uses TRBV10-2 and TRBJ1-5; 7 bases align to TRBD1. The J segment lost 2 bases and the V segment lost 6 bases, leaving 4 bases of the junction unmatched. The germline V gene encodes CDR1 WSHSY and CDR2 SAAADI. This CDR3 comprises 14 residues. CDR3 coding DNA: TGCGCCAGCAGAGACAGGGAACGCAATCAGCCCCAGCATTTT. The encoded protein is CASRDRERNQPQHF.

The sample holds one count of this clone. This chain joins TRBV10-3 and TRBJ2-2; D not resolved. V was clipped by 3 bases and J by 7 bases, with 3 bases between them. Germline V gene lookup returns CDR1 ENHRY and CDR2 SYGVKD. CDR3 length: 11 residues. Written as DNA, the CDR3 is TGTGCCATCAGTGAACTCGGGGAGCTGTTTTTT. Its translation is CAISELGELFF.

Only a few counts were recorded for this clone. V is TRBV30 and J is TRBJ1-4, with D perhaps TRBD1 (5 bases). Germline V lookup: CDR1 GTSNPN, CDR2 SVGIG (reference sequence). The CDR3 length is 15 residues. Trimming left V 1 base short and J 7 bases short, with 16 bases between. The CDR3 DNA follows: TGTGCCTGGAGTGCCCTCGGGGCAGGCGGTGAAAAACTGTTTTTT. This gives the protein CAWSALGAGGEKLFF.

This clone appeared a few times. The genes are TRBV9 and TRBJ1-1; D gene uncertain. Germline values: CDR1 SGDLS, CDR2 YYNGEE. Trimming stripped 0 bases from V and 1 base from J, with 7 bases between. CDR3 length: 14 residues. This chain's CDR3 is CASSVVRPNTEAFF. The CDR3 DNA reads as TGTGCCAGCAGCGTAGTCAGGCCGAACACTGAAGCTTTCTTT.

This sequence joins TRBV2 and TRBJ1-2, with no clear D. The germline V gene has CDR1 SNHLY and CDR2 FYNNEI. The V end was cut by 6 bases, the J end by 13 bases, with 15 bases between. The CDR3 covers 11 residues. The CDR3 sequence is CASRRELEGTF. In DNA form, the CDR3 reads TGTGCCAGCAGGAGGGAGCTGGAGGGCACCTTC.

V gene TRBV10-3 combines with J gene TRBJ2-7; D may be TRBD1 (6 bases). V was pared by 6 bases and J by 5 bases, with 14 bases between. CDR1 ENHRY and CDR2 SYGVKD come from the germline V gene. This CDR3 is 13 amino acids long. In DNA form, the CDR3 reads TGTGCCATCAGCCCACAGGGTCGGAACGAGCAGTACTTC. This codes for CAISPQGRNEQYF.

The CDR3 DNA is TGCGCCAGCAGCTGGGACAACTACGAGCAGTACTTC. Protein: CASSWDNYEQYF. The chain carries TRBV5-1 and TRBJ2-7; D is possibly TRBD1 (6 bases). V was pared by 3 bases and J by 3 bases, with 7 bases between. The CDR3 loop spans 12 amino acids. Germline CDR1 is SGHRS and CDR2 is YFSETQ.

V usage is TRBV5-1 and J usage is TRBJ2-1; possibly TRBD1 or TRBD2 for D (5 bases each). The V gene's germline CDR1 is SGHRS and CDR2 YFSETQ. V was trimmed by 0 bases and J by 4 bases, leaving 11 bases between them. The CDR3 totals 15 residues. The DNA for the CDR3 is TGCGCCAGCAGCTTGGCCGGGACCGAGTACAATGAGCAGTTCTTC. This codes for CASSLAGTEYNEQFF.

This clone showed up just a few times. This chain joins TRBV7-2 and TRBJ1-5, with D hard to call. Germline V CDR1 and CDR2: SGHTA, FQGNSA. The CDR3 is 13 residues long. V lost 4 bases and J lost 4, with 8 bases in between. The chain's CDR3 is CASSWSRNQPQHF. The CDR3 coding sequence is TGTGCCAGCAGCTGGAGTAGGAATCAGCCCCAGCATTTT.

The chain recombines TRBV29-1 with TRBJ2-7; D unclear. This CDR3 contains 12 residues. CDR1 is SQVTM and CDR2 is ANQGSEA in the germline V gene. The V and J ends lost 7 bases and 6 bases respectively, with 16 bases between them. In DNA, the CDR3 is TGCAGCGCTCTTCTCTTTGGATCCGAGCAGTACTTC. It yields the protein CSALLFGSEQYF.

The rearrangement joins TRBV25-1 to TRBJ2-3, with 7 nucleotides matching TRBD2. Germline assignment: CDR1 MGHDK and CDR2 SYGVNS. The CDR3 extends over 14 amino acids. V lost 7 bases to trimming and J lost 5 bases; unmatched junction nucleotides: 9. The CDR3 reads CASMASGTLDTQYF. CDR3 nucleotide sequence: TGTGCCAGCATGGCTAGCGGAACCTTAGATACGCAGTATTTT.

The genes are TRBV15 and TRBJ2-2; D is uncertain. The CDR3 has 13 residues. Per the germline V gene, CDR1 is LNHNV and CDR2 is YYDKDF (reference sequence). V was trimmed by 3 bases and J by 3 bases, leaving 5 bases between them. CDR3: CATSRQYTGELFF. CDR3 in DNA: TGTGCCACCAGCAGGCAGTACACCGGGGAGCTGTTTTTT.

This chain uses TRBV6-6 with TRBJ1-6; TRBD1 matches 7 bases. V shed 4 bases and J 6 bases; nucleotides not matched to a gene: 6. The length of the CDR3 is 15 residues. CDR1 is MNHNY, CDR2 SVGAGI, per germline (reference sequence). CDR3 nucleotide sequence: TGTGCCAGCAGTTCGACAGGGAGGGGTAATTCACCCCTCCACTTT. Its protein is CASSSTGRGNSPLHF.

The rearrangement joins TRBV5-6 to TRBJ2-7; 7 bases fit TRBD1. Per germline, CDR1 SGHDT and CDR2 YYEEEE. Trimming at V came to 0 bases and at J to 4 bases, leaving 1 base not matched to a gene. The length of the CDR3 is 13 residues. The CDR3 bases are TGTGCCAGCAGCTTGGACAGGGGTTACGAGCAGTACTTC. Its protein is CASSLDRGYEQYF.

The chain couples TRBV4-2 to TRBJ2-2, with D possibly being TRBD1 or TRBD2 (5 bases each). V dropped 0 bases and J dropped 5 bases, with 16 bases sitting between them. CDR1 and CDR2 (germline): LGHNA, YNFKEQ. The CDR3 contains 17 residues. The CDR3 bases are TGTGCCAGCAGCCAAGAGGGCCGGGGCTCTTCGACCGGGGAGCTGTTTTTT. It yields the protein CASSQEGRGSSTGELFF.

This chain joins TRBV7-6 and TRBJ1-5, with D unresolved. Looked up from germline, CDR1 is SGHVS and CDR2 is FNYEAQ. CDR3 size: 14 residues. Trimming left V 5 bases short and J 0 bases short, with 8 bases between. In DNA, the CDR3 is TGTGCCAGCAGCCCGGACTATAGCAATCAGCCCCAGCATTTT. Residues: CASSPDYSNQPQHF.

This clone was observed a single time. The chain is built from TRBV30 and TRBJ2-7, with 11 bases aligning to TRBD2. V was pared by 0 bases and J by 5 bases, with 9 bases of the junction left unmatched. CDR1 is GTSNPN and CDR2 is SVGIG in the germline V gene (reference sequence). The length of the CDR3 is 16 residues. In nucleotides, the CDR3 is TGTGCCTGGAGTGTCGCCCTAGCGGGGGGTAACGACGAGCAGTACTTC. It is translated as CAWSVALAGGNDEQYF.